The TCR beta chain under discussion was sequenced for a study of cytomegalovirus exposure and HLA in healthy donors. Study conclusions and caveats: Most TCR beta V segments were productive about 87% or about 30% of the time in an earlier analysis. Other equally common chains were less clonally expanded than HLA-associated TCR beta chains, a later analysis showed.

This clone was recorded at least ten times. The antigen is undetermined. At sampling all donors were nominally healthy, likely with unrecorded immune exposures. Both 60 Vbeta primers and 13 Jbeta primers went into the PCR. Profiled with immunoSEQ multiplex PCR; TCRdb holds only in-frame clones, not every one. The table includes around 190,000 clones, around three quarters detected once. CDR3 length: 15 residues. The V gene end was trimmed by 2 bases and the J gene end by 3 bases; junction bases not matched to a gene: 3. The germline CDR1 and CDR2 sequences are MNHEY and SVGAGI. The chain uses TRBV6-5 and TRBJ2-7; 11 nucleotides match TRBD2. The TCR sequence derives from a man aged 25 to 40 in good health and CMV-seronegative. Sequencing was performed on PBMCs. CDR3 in DNA: TGTGCCAGCAGTTACCGCCTAGCGGGAGGCTACGAGCAGTACTTC. Amino acid sequence: CASSYRLAGGYEQYF.